These 25 T cell receptor beta chains were all obtained from the same sample, sequenced in a study of T cell responses to AZD1222 COVID-19 vaccine (TCRdb year 2021). The library was prepared using the immunoSEQ multiplex PCR assay. Held by TCRdb, this immuneACCESS table contains in-frame sequences only and omits some clones. Under half of the omission traces to an unresolved V gene where checked; the cause of the rest is unknown. The sample records 150,000 to 190,000 clones, 80% to 90% of which are singletons. Of the sample, over 6% is held by the ten largest clones. This sample's time point label indicates: sample from adult after SARS-CoV-2 infection, after symptom onset. Material: peripheral blood, obtained after recovery from COVID-19. These receptors originate from an adult who had recovered from COVID-19.

This clone was seen a single time. The chain combines TRBV18 with TRBJ2-1, with D possibly matching TRBD1 (5 bases). The CDR3 is 15 residues long. With 2 bases removed from V and 6 bases from J, the gap between germline ends came to 14 bases. Germline lookup yields CDR1 KGHSH and CDR2 LQKENI. This CDR3 reads CASSPGAEPRNEQFF. The CDR3 nucleotides are TGTGCCAGCTCACCAGGGGCTGAACCCCGCAATGAGCAGTTCTTC. The variable domain in full, completed from reference TRBV18 and TRBJ2-1, reads NAGVMQNPRHLVRRRGQEARLRCSPMKGHSHVYWYRQLPEEGLKFMVYLQKENIIDESGMPKERFSAEFPKEGPSILRIQQVVRGDSAAYFCASSPGAEPRNEQFFGPGTRLTVL.

V usage is TRBV27 and J usage is TRBJ1-5, with unresolved D. Germline V gives CDR1 MNHEY, CDR2 SMNVEV (reference sequence). V lost 6 bases and J lost 4, with 16 bases in between. The CDR3 covers 15 residues. CDR3 residues: CASSRTGGRNQPQHF. CDR3 bases: TGTGCCAGCAGCCGCACCGGAGGACGGAATCAGCCCCAGCATTTT.

This chain uses TRBV5-3 with TRBJ1-5; a possible D gene is TRBD1 (5 bases). TRBV5-3 is sorted into the ORF group, with uncertain function. The V and J ends lost 0 bases and 2 bases respectively, with 9 bases between them. The CDR3 is 15 amino acids. The CDR3: CARSLVGDGNQPQHF. The CDR3 DNA sequence: TGTGCCAGAAGCTTGGTGGGGGATGGCAATCAGCCCCAGCATTTT.

The chain employs TRBV7-3 and TRBJ2-3; TRBD2 matches at 8 bases. V shed 5 bases and J 0 bases; nucleotides not matched to a gene: 7. The CDR3 extends over 16 amino acids. The germline CDR1 and CDR2 sequences are SGHTA and FQGTGA. The CDR3 DNA is TGTGCCAGCAGCCGATTGGGGACTAGGAGCACAGATACGCAGTATTTT. Translated: CASSRLGTRSTDTQYF.

V usage is TRBV7-3 and J usage is TRBJ2-1, with TRBD1 matching 9 bases. After removal of 1 base from V and 2 bases from J, the junction contained 0 bases not matched to a gene. This CDR3 comprises 15 residues. CDR1 is SGHTA and CDR2 is FQGTGA in the germline V gene. As DNA, the CDR3 is TGTGCCAGCAGCTTAAACAGGGGGCCCTACAATGAGCAGTTCTTC. It encodes CASSLNRGPYNEQFF.

The gene calls are TRBV7-9 and TRBJ1-3, with TRBD1 matching over 8 bases. Germline V gene data show CDR1 as SEHNR and CDR2 as FQNEAQ (reference sequence). J was trimmed by 3 bases and V by 3 bases; bases with no gene match: 7. This CDR3 comprises 16 residues. CDR3 region: CASSFSQGAGGNTIYF. Here the CDR3 DNA reads TGTGCCAGCAGCTTTTCCCAGGGGGCTGGTGGAAACACCATATATTTT.

This clone occurred once. The V gene is TRBV10-3, the J gene TRBJ1-1; D remains ambiguous. This CDR3 contains 14 residues. The germline V gene has CDR1 ENHRY and CDR2 SYGVKD. V dropped 2 bases and J dropped 1 base, with 8 bases sitting between them. The CDR3: CAISEGRPNTEAFF. The DNA of the CDR3 is TGTGCCATCAGTGAGGGGCGGCCGAACACTGAAGCTTTCTTT.

Within the sample, this clone is medium-sized. The chain links TRBV28 to TRBJ2-1; TRBD1 might be the D (5 bases). This CDR3 spans 15 amino acids. Trimming shortened V by 2 bases and J by 4 bases, and 12 bases separated the two germline ends. Germline-derived CDR1 and CDR2 are MDHEN and SYDVKM. The CDR3 region is CASSLGTGLYNEQFF. CDR3 DNA sequence: TGTGCCAGCAGTTTAGGAACAGGCCTGTACAATGAGCAGTTCTTC.

The chain links TRBV4-3 to TRBJ2-3, with D uncertain. Germline V gene data show CDR1 as LGHNA and CDR2 as YSLEER. CDR3 length equals 13 residues. V lost 1 base to trimming and J lost 2 bases, with 4 bases between them. The CDR3 DNA follows: TGCGCCAGCAGCCAAGGTCTCACAGATACGCAGTATTTT. Its protein product is CASSQGLTDTQYF.

This rearrangement joins TRBV27 to TRBJ2-2; 7 bases are a match to TRBD2. CDR3 length: 14 amino acids. Germline CDR1 reads MNHEY; CDR2 reads SMNVEV (reference sequence). Trimming took 8 bases from V and 5 from J; bases not matched to a gene: 8. The CDR3 is CASRLGGVTGELFF. The CDR3 nucleotides are TGTGCCAGCCGACTGGGGGGGGTAACCGGGGAGCTGTTTTTT.

About this clone itself: Other DNA sequences in the sample encode the same CDR3. J is TRBJ2-7 and V is TRBV9, with TRBD2 matching over 7 bases. The J segment lost 5 bases and the V segment lost 0 bases, leaving 2 bases of the junction unmatched. The germline CDR1 and CDR2 sequences are SGDLS and YYNGEE. CDR3 length equals 13 residues. This CDR3 reads CASSVEGRDEQYF. CDR3 coding DNA: TGTGCCAGCAGCGTAGAAGGGAGGGACGAGCAGTACTTC.

This clone has a handful of counts. The chain is built from TRBV27 and TRBJ2-2; D gene ambiguous. The CDR3 has 14 amino acids. V lost 2 bases and J 7 bases, leaving 11 bases between the germline ends. The germline CDR1 and CDR2 sequences are MNHEY and SMNVEV (reference sequence). This CDR3 reads CASSLKGSDGELFF. The DNA for the CDR3 is TGTGCCAGCAGTTTAAAAGGGTCGGACGGGGAGCTGTTTTTT.

The rearrangement uses TRBV3-1 (or the pseudogene TRBV3-2) and TRBJ1-1; D perhaps matches TRBD1 (6 bases). Deletions cut 0 bases from V and 2 bases from J, with 19 bases between. The CDR3 is 18 amino acids. Germline-derived CDR1 and CDR2 are LGHDT and YNNKEL (reference sequence). The CDR3 DNA is TGTGCCAGCAGCCAAGAAGAAGAACCTAGGGGGGCTAACACTGAAGCTTTCTTT. It codes for CASSQEEEPRGANTEAFF.

This clone showed up just once. The gene calls are TRBV18 and TRBJ2-7, with TRBD1 identical over 8 bases. CDR1 and CDR2 from the germline V gene are KGHSH and LQKENI. This CDR3 region has 17 residues. The J segment lost 3 bases and the V segment lost 2 bases, leaving 12 bases of the junction unmatched. The CDR3 nucleotides read TGTGCCAGCTCACCATCAGCAGGGGGCCGGAACAGCTACGAGCAGTACTTC. Its translation is CASSPSAGGRNSYEQYF.

The J gene is TRBJ2-2, the V gene TRBV24-1, with 9 nucleotides matching TRBD1. Trimming removed 4 bases from V and 5 bases from J; junction bases left unmatched: 4. Germline loops: CDR1 KGHDR, CDR2 SFDVKD. The CDR3 consists of 15 residues. In nucleotides, the CDR3 is TGTGCCACCAGTGACACGGGACAGGGAACCGGGGAGCTGTTTTTT. Protein: CATSDTGQGTGELFF.

Only one count was recorded for this clone. This rearrangement joins TRBV19 to TRBJ1-6; a possible D gene is TRBD1 (6 bases). The CDR3 is 16 amino acids. Germline V gives CDR1 LNHDA, CDR2 SQIVND (reference sequence). Trimming cost V 6 bases and J 7 bases, with 19 bases left between them. CDR3 sequence: CASSNPLDRRNSPLHF. In DNA form, the CDR3 reads TGTGCCAGTAGCAATCCTCTGGACAGACGGAATTCACCCCTCCACTTT.

V and J are TRBV5-1 and TRBJ2-3, with 8 bases matching TRBD2. Per the germline V gene, CDR1 is SGHRS and CDR2 is YFSETQ. The CDR3 has 15 residues. After removal of 0 bases from V and 3 bases from J, the junction contained 3 bases not matched to a gene. The chain's CDR3 is CASSLASGRTDTQYF. CDR3 nucleotides: TGCGCCAGCAGCTTGGCAAGCGGGAGAACAGATACGCAGTATTTT.

The rearrangement uses TRBV7-2 and TRBJ1-3, with 7 bases fitting TRBD1. The CDR3 is 15 residues long. V lost 8 bases to trimming and J lost 5 bases; unmatched junction nucleotides: 12. The germline CDR1 and CDR2 sequences are SGHTA and FQGNSA. The CDR3 loop reads CASSDSRGSRNTIYF. CDR3 coding DNA: TGTGCCAGCTCTGATTCCAGGGGGTCTCGAAACACCATATATTTT.

The chain combines TRBV18 with TRBJ2-1; 7 bases match TRBD1. This CDR3 region has 15 residues. The germline CDR1 and CDR2 sequences are KGHSH and LQKENI. Losses at the gene ends were 0 bases for V and 5 bases for J; bases not matched to a gene: 4. CDR3 DNA: TGTGCCAGCTCACCACCGGGACAGCCGGACAATGAGCAGTTCTTC. This codes for CASSPPGQPDNEQFF.

The chain links TRBV7-2 to TRBJ1-5; 9 bases are a match to TRBD1. This CDR3 comprises 15 residues. The germline V gene encodes CDR1 SGHTA and CDR2 FQGNSA. V dropped 10 bases and J dropped 6; count of bases not matched to a gene: 13. The CDR3 region has the DNA TGTGCCACAGCACTCGGGACAGGGAGGTCTCAGCCCCAGCATTTT. It translates to CATALGTGRSQPQHF.

V usage is TRBV11-3 and J usage is TRBJ1-1, with unresolved D. In germline, CDR1 is SGHNT, CDR2 YENEEA. Deletions cut 2 bases from V and 5 bases from J, with 12 bases between. There are 14 residues in the CDR3. The CDR3 sequence is CASSLKGFGTEAFF. The CDR3 coding sequence is TGTGCCAGCAGCTTAAAAGGGTTTGGAACTGAAGCTTTCTTT.

This chain connects TRBV5-4 to TRBJ2-1; D is undetermined. V was cut by 6 bases and J by 5 bases, with 12 bases left in between. Germline CDR1 reads SGHNT; CDR2 reads YYREEE (reference sequence). This CDR3 spans 13 amino acids. The DNA for the CDR3 is TGTGCCAGCATTGCAGCTCCAAACAATGAGCAGTTCTTC. Translating it yields CASIAAPNNEQFF.

The chain has TRBV10-1 and TRBJ1-5; D might be TRBD1 (5 bases). This CDR3 spans 17 amino acids. The germline V and J ends were trimmed by 2 bases and 2 bases, with 16 bases remaining between them. Per germline, CDR1 WNHNN and CDR2 SYGVQD (reference sequence). For the CDR3, the DNA is TGCGCCAGCAGTGAGCTATGGGGGACGTGGTGCAATCAGCCCCAGCATTTT. It is translated as CASSELWGTWCNQPQHF.

The chain uses TRBV5-1 and TRBJ1-2, with TRBD1 identical over 8 bases. The length of the CDR3 is 16 residues. The germline gives CDR1 SGHRS, CDR2 YFSETQ. J gave up 3 bases and V 1 base, and 8 bases lay outside the gene matches. The DNA for the CDR3 is TGCGCCAGCAGCTTGTCCCTTTTGGACAGGGACTATGGCTACACCTTC. As protein: CASSLSLLDRDYGYTF.

The CDR3 DNA reads as TGTGCCAGCAGTTCAGTCGGACAGCGCCCGGGCACTGAAGCTTTCTTT. Its protein product is CASSSVGQRPGTEAFF. The J gene is TRBJ1-1, the V gene TRBV13; D is perhaps TRBD1 (6 bases). The germline V gene has CDR1 PRHDT and CDR2 FYEKMQ (reference sequence). Trimming stripped 6 bases from V and 4 bases from J, with 21 bases between. The CDR3 loop spans 16 amino acids.